This T cell receptor (beta chain) was retrieved from a study of blood T cells in healthy people across ages. Germline CDR1 reads LGHNA; CDR2 reads YSLEER. The junction had 3 bases not matched to a gene; V was cut back by 4 bases and J by 6 bases. This CDR3 is built from 13 residues. A second about 7 to 12 cycle PCR used barcoded and J-beta primers. MiXCR, applied by TCRdb to the 5' RACE reads, yields one record per CDR3 protein. Seen here are about 800,000 distinct CDR3 sequences, around a quarter observed once, and the top ten hold roughly 3.8%. This same sample was also part of a study on T cells of mothers and their children. That paper states: Samples came from a few healthy Caucasian mothers and their six children. Once extracted, all RNA went into cDNA synthesis at around 1.6 ug per 15 ul.

This clonotype was sampled from a boy aged 5-17 years in good health. The sequencing sample was made of blood. The chain uses TRBV4-3 and TRBJ2-1; 7 bases are a match to TRBD2. CDR3 nucleotide sequence: TGCGCCAGCAGCCGGACTAGTTCCAATGAGCAGTTCTTC. This sequence encodes CASSRTSSNEQFF.